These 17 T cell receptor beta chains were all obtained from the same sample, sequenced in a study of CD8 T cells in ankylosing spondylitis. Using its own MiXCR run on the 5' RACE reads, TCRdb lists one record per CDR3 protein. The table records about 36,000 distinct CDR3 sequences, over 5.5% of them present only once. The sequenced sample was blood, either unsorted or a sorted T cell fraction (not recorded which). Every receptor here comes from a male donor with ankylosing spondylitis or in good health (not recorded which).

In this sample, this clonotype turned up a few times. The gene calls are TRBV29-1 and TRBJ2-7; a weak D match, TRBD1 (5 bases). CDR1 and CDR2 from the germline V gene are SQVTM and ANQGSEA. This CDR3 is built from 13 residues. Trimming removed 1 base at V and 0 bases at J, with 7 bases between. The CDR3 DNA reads TGCAGCGTTGAAGGAGACAGCTCCTACGAGCAGTACTTC. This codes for CSVEGDSSYEQYF.

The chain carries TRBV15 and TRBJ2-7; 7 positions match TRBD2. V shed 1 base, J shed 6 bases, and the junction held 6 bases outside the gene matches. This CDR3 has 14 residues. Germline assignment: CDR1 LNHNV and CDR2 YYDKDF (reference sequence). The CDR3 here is CATSRARTRGEQYF. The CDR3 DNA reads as TGTGCCACCAGCAGAGCCAGGACTAGAGGCGAGCAGTACTTC.

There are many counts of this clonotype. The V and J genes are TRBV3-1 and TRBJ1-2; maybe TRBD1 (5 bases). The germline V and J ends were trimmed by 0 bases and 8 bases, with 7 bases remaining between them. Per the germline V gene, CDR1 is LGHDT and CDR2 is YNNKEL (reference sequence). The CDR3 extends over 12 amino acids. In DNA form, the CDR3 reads TGTGCCAGCAGCCAAGAGGCAGGGGGCTACACCTTC. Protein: CASSQEAGGYTF.

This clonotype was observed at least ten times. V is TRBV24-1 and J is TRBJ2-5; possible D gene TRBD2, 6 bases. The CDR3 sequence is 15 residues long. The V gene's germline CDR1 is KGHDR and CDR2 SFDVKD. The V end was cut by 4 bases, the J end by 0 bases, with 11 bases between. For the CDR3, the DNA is TGTGCCACCAGTGACCTATCTAGCGACCAAGAGACCCAGTACTTC. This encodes CATSDLSSDQETQYF.

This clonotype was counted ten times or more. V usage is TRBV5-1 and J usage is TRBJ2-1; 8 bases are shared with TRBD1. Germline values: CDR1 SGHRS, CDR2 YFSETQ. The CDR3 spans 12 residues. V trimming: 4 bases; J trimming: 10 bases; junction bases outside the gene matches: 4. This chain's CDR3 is CASSATGDEQFF. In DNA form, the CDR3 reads TGCGCCAGCAGCGCGACAGGGGACGAGCAGTTCTTC.

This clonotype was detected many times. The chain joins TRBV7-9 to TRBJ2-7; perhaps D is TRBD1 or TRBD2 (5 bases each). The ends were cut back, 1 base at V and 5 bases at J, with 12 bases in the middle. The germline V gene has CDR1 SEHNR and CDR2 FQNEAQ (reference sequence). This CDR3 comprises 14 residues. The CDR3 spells CASSLDQGPHEQYF. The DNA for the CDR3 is TGTGCCAGCAGCTTAGATCAGGGACCTCACGAGCAGTACTTC. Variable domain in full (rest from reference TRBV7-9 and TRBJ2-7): DTGVSQNPRHKITKRGQNVTFRCDPISEHNRLYWYRQTLGQGPEFLTYFQNEAQLEKSRLLSDRFSAERPKGSFSTLEIQRTEQGDSAMYLCASSLDQGPHEQYFGPGTRLTVT.

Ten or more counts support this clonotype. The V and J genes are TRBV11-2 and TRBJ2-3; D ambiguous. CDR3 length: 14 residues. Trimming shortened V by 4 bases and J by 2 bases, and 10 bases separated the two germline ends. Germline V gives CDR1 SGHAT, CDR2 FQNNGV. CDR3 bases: TGTGCCAGCAGCTCCGTCAGGAACACAGATACGCAGTATTTT. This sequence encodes CASSSVRNTDTQYF.

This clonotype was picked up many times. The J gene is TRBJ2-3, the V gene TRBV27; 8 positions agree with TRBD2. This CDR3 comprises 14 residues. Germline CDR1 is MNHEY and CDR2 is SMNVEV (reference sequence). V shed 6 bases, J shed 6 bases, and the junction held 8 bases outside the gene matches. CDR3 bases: TGTGCCAGCAGCGGTCCGGGGGGGAGTGATACGCAGTATTTT. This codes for CASSGPGGSDTQYF.

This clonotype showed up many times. The CDR3 here is CASSYSIPLNTEAFF. The CDR3 DNA follows: TGTGCCAGCAGTTACTCGATCCCCTTGAACACTGAAGCTTTCTTT. The chain has TRBV6-5 and TRBJ1-1; no clear D. Germline CDR1 and CDR2: MNHEY and SVGAGI. Trimming took 0 bases from V and 0 from J, leaving 8 bases between them. CDR3 length: 15 amino acids.

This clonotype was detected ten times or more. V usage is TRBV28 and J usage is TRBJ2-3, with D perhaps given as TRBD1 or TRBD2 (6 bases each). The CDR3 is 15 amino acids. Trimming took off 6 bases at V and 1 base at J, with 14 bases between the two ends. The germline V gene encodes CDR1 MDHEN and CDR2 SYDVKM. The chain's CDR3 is CASRDAGQGTDTQYF. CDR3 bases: TGTGCCAGCAGGGACGCGGGACAAGGCACAGATACGCAGTATTTT.

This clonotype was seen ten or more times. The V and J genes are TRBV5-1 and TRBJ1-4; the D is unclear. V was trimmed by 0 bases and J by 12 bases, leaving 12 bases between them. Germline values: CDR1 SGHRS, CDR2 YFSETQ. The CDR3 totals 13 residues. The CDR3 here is CASSLDGGGELFF. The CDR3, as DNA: TGCGCCAGCAGCTTGGACGGCGGCGGGGAACTGTTTTTT.

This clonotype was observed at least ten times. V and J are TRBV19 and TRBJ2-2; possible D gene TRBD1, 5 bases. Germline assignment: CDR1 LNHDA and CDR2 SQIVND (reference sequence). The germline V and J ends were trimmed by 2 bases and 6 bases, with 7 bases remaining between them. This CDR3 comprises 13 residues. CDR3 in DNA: TGTGCCAGTAGTATATCAGGGCCCGGGGAGCTGTTTTTT. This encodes CASSISGPGELFF. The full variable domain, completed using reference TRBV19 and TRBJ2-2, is DGGITQSPKYLFRKEGQNVTLSCEQNLNHDAMYWYRQDPGQGLRLIYYSQIVNDFQKGDIAEGYSVSREKKESFPLTVTSAQKNPTAFYLCASSISGPGELFFGEGSRLTVL.

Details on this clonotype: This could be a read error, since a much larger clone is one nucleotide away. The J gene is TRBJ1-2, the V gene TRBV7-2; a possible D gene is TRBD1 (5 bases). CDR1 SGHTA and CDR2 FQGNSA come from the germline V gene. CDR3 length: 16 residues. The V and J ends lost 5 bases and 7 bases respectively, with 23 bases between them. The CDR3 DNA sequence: TGTGCCAGCAGCCTACGTGCCGGGGCAGTGGTTTTTGGCTACACCTTC. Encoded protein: CASSLRAGAVVFGYTF.

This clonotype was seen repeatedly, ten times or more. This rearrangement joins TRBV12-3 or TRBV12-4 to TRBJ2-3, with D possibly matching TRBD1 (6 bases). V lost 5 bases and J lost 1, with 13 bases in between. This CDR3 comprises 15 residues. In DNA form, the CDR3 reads TGTGCCAGCAGTATGCAGGGGAAAGGCACAGATACGCAGTATTTT. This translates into CASSMQGKGTDTQYF.

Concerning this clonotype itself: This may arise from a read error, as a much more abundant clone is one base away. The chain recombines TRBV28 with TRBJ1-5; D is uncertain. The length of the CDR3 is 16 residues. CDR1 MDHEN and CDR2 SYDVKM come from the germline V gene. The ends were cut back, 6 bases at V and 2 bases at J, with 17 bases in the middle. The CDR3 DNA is TGTGCCAGCAGACCCATCACCTCTGGGGGCAATCAGCCCCAGCATTTT. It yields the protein CASRPITSGGNQPQHF.

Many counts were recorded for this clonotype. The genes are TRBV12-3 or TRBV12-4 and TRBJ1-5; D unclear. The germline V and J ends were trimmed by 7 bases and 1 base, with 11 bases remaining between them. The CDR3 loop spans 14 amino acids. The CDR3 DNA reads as TGTGCCAGCAAAGTCCGGGAAAGCAATCAGCCCCAGCATTTT. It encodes CASKVRESNQPQHF.

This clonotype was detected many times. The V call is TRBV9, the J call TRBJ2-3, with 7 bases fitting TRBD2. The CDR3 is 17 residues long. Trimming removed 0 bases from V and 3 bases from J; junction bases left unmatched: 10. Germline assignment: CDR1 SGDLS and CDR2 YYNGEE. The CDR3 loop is CASSVGTRGSRTDTQYF. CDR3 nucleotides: TGTGCCAGCAGCGTAGGCACACGCGGGAGCAGGACAGATACGCAGTATTTT.